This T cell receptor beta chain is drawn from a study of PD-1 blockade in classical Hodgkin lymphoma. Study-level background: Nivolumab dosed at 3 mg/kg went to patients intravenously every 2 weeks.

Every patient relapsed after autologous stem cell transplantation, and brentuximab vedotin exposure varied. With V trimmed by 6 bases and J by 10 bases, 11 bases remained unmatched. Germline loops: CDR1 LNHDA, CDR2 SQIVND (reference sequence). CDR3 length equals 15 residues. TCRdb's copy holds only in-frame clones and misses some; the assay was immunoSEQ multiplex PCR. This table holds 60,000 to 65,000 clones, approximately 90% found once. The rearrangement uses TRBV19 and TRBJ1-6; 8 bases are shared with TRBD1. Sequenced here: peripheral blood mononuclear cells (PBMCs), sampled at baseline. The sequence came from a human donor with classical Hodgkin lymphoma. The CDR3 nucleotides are TGTGCCAGTAGCCTTCAAGACAGGGGCTACTCACCCCTCCACTTT. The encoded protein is CASSLQDRGYSPLHF. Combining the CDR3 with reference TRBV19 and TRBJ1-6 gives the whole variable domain DGGITQSPKYLFRKEGQNVTLSCEQNLNHDAMYWYRQDPGQGLRLIYYSQIVNDFQKGDIAEGYSVSREKKESFPLTVTSAQKNPTAFYLCASSLQDRGYSPLHFGNGTRLTVT.